This T cell receptor beta chain was identified in a study of blood T cell repertoires in COVID-19. Study-level information: Spain, Italy and the United States supplied samples that represented acute and convalescent COVID-19.

Germline loops: CDR1 GTSNPN, CDR2 SVGIG (reference sequence). The V and J ends lost 3 bases and 6 bases, in that order; junction bases with no gene match: 6. This CDR3 has 14 amino acids. Sequencing used immunoSEQ multiplex PCR; TCRdb keeps in-frame clones, though not all of them. This sample has under 200,000 clones, with around nine tenths found just once. V gene TRBV30 combines with J gene TRBJ2-3; 10 bases match TRBD1. Sequenced: peripheral blood. The receptor's source is a man aged 55 to 69 with active or convalescent COVID-19. The CDR3 is CAWRTGGAYDTQYF. In DNA form, the CDR3 reads TGTGCCTGGAGGACAGGGGGCGCGTACGATACGCAGTATTTT.